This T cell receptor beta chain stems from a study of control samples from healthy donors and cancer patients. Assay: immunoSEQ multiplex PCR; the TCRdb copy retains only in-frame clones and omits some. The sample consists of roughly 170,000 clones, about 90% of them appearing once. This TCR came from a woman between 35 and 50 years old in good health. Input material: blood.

In DNA form, the CDR3 reads TGCGCCAGCAGCCAAAAGGGATATAATGAAGCTTTCTTT. The encoded protein is CASSQKGYNEAFF. The chain combines TRBV4-1 with TRBJ1-1; no clear D gene. Germline-derived CDR1 and CDR2 are MGHRA and YSYEKL. V was trimmed by 2 bases and J by 7 bases, leaving 11 bases between them. The CDR3 runs to 13 residues.